The clone carrying this T cell receptor beta chain is a singleton in its sample. This entry is derived from a study of blood T cell repertoires in COVID-19. Method: immunoSEQ multiplex PCR; TCRdb's copy keeps in-frame clones and lacks some. The sample includes more than 150,000 clones, around 91% of them seen just once. The CDR3 loop spans 18 amino acids. J lost 7 bases, V lost 4 bases, and 18 bases had no gene match. Per germline, CDR1 KGHDR and CDR2 SFDVKD. The TCR was taken from a middle-aged woman with acute or convalescent COVID-19. Sequenced: peripheral blood. This chain joins TRBV24-1 and TRBJ2-3; TRBD2 matches at 8 bases. Here the CDR3 reads CATSDTSGRAGSIYTQYF. The DNA for the CDR3 is TGTGCCACCAGTGACACCAGCGGGAGAGCCGGTAGCATATATACGCAGTATTTT.